What follows are 21 T cell receptor beta chains derived from one specimen sequenced in a study of cytomegalovirus exposure and HLA in healthy donors. A multiplex PCR was run with 60 Vbeta primers and 13 Jbeta primers. Sequencing used immunoSEQ multiplex PCR; TCRdb keeps in-frame clones, though not all of them. Of some 140,000 clones listed, 70% to 80% are singletons. Sequenced sample: PBMCs. The receptor source for this set is a man between 25 and 39 years old in good health and CMV-seropositive.

The chain employs TRBV30 and TRBJ2-5; TRBD2 is a possible D gene (6 bases). The DNA end lines up better with TRBJ2-7; the J call may be wrong. The CDR3 contains 12 residues. CDR1 is GTSNPN, CDR2 SVGIG, per germline (reference sequence). The CDR3 DNA follows: TGTGCCTGGAAGGACGGGAGAGGCGAGCAGTACTTC. It specifies CAWKDGRGEQYF.

This clone was seen a few times. The genes are TRBV7-9 and TRBJ2-1; D gene unclear. CDR3 length equals 14 residues. Germline CDR1 and CDR2: SEHNR and FQNEAQ (reference sequence). Trimming cost V 1 base and J 7 bases, with 11 bases left between them. In DNA form, the CDR3 reads TGTGCCAGCAGCTTAGTCGAATCCAGAAATGAGCAGTTCTTC. Protein sequence: CASSLVESRNEQFF.

The J gene is TRBJ2-3, the V gene TRBV20-1; TRBD2 is a possible D gene (5 bases). V dropped 0 bases and J dropped 14 bases, with 12 bases sitting between them. The CDR3 extends over 11 amino acids. The germline CDR1 and CDR2 sequences are DFQATT and SNEGSKA (reference sequence). CDR3 amino acids: CSARETTFRYF. CDR3 nucleotides: TGCAGTGCTAGAGAGACTACCTTTCGGTATTTT.

This chain joins TRBV7-9 and TRBJ1-2; 8 positions match TRBD1. Germline CDR1 and CDR2: SEHNR and FQNEAQ (reference sequence). J lost 6 bases, V lost 5 bases, and 17 bases had no gene match. The length of the CDR3 is 17 residues. CDR3 DNA sequence: TGTGCCAGCAGCAAAAGCCCGACAGGGGTCATTCGAGATGGCTACACCTTC. Translated: CASSKSPTGVIRDGYTF. Full variable domain (outside the CDR3, taken from reference TRBV7-9 and TRBJ1-2): DTGVSQNPRHKITKRGQNVTFRCDPISEHNRLYWYRQTLGQGPEFLTYFQNEAQLEKSRLLSDRFSAERPKGSFSTLEIQRTEQGDSAMYLCASSKSPTGVIRDGYTFGSGTRLTVV.

The gene calls are TRBV29-1 and TRBJ2-3, with 8 bases matching TRBD2. CDR3 length: 14 amino acids. Per the germline V gene, CDR1 is SQVTM and CDR2 is ANQGSEA. The junction had 7 bases not matched to a gene; V was cut back by 7 bases and J by 1 base. CDR3 in DNA: TGCAGCGGTCTAACTAGCGGACGCACAGATACGCAGTATTTT. It translates to CSGLTSGRTDTQYF.

This clone was observed once. This chain uses TRBV7-9 with TRBJ1-1; no definite D call. The CDR3 loop spans 15 amino acids. CDR1 and CDR2 (germline): SEHNR, FQNEAQ (reference sequence). Trimming removed 4 bases from V and 0 bases from J, with 12 bases in between. The CDR3 nucleotides read TGTGCCAGCAGCTCAGGTCGCGGGGTGAACACTGAAGCTTTCTTT. Amino acids: CASSSGRGVNTEAFF.

This clone was picked up one time. CDR3 loop: CASSDTGNYGYTF. The CDR3 nucleotides are TGTGCCAGCAGTGATACAGGGAACTATGGCTACACCTTC. This chain links TRBV2 with TRBJ1-2, with D tentatively TRBD1 (6 bases). In germline, CDR1 is SNHLY, CDR2 FYNNEI. Trimming took off 3 bases at V and 2 bases at J, with 7 bases between the two ends. This CDR3 contains 13 residues.

The chain is built from TRBV30 and TRBJ2-5, with TRBD2 matching over 10 bases. CDR1 GTSNPN and CDR2 SVGIG come from the germline V gene (reference sequence). Trimming took 4 bases from V and 4 from J; bases not matched to a gene: 6. The CDR3 contains 14 residues. DNA of the CDR3: TGTGCCTGGACTCTAGCGGGAGTCCGAGAGACCCAGTACTTC. Protein: CAWTLAGVRETQYF.

The J gene is TRBJ2-3, the V gene TRBV13; 11 bases map to TRBD2. The V segment lost 2 bases and the J segment 6 bases; nucleotides outside the gene matches: 7. The CDR3 sequence is 16 residues long. CDR1 and CDR2 from the germline V gene are PRHDT and FYEKMQ (reference sequence). As DNA, the CDR3 is TGTGCCAGCAGCTTAATGATTAGCGGGGGGGATGATACGCAGTATTTT. Translating it yields CASSLMISGGDDTQYF.

In its sample, this clone was seen once. The chain has TRBV7-2 and TRBJ1-2; perhaps TRBD1 as D (6 bases). The CDR3 extends over 16 amino acids. The germline V gene has CDR1 SGHTA and CDR2 FQGNSA. V was pared by 5 bases and J by 0 bases, with 16 bases between. The CDR3 spells CASSLGGAEANYGYTF. CDR3 nucleotides: TGTGCCAGCAGCCTTGGGGGGGCCGAGGCTAACTATGGCTACACCTTC. Looking up the rest from reference TRBV7-2 and TRBJ1-2 gives the full variable domain: GAGVSQSPSNKVTEKGKDVELRCDPISGHTALYWYRQSLGQGLEFLIYFQGNSAPDKSGLPSDRFSAERTGGSVSTLTIQRTQQEDSAVYLCASSLGGAEANYGYTFGSGTRLTVV.

V and J are TRBV5-5 and TRBJ1-2; D might be TRBD1 (5 bases). Germline V gene sequence: CDR1 SGHKS, CDR2 YYEKEE (reference sequence). V was pared by 4 bases and J by 4 bases, with 17 bases between. This CDR3 has 15 amino acids. The CDR3 spells CASSADPGGTYGYTF. CDR3 DNA: TGTGCCAGCAGCGCGGACCCCGGCGGGACCTATGGCTACACCTTC.

A word on this clone: Other nucleotide sequences in the sample specify the same CDR3. The chain uses TRBV7-2 and TRBJ2-7; D is uncertain. The V gene's germline CDR1 is SGHTA and CDR2 FQGNSA. The CDR3 extends over 12 amino acids. The V end lost 5 bases, the J end lost 0 bases, and 5 bases lay between the germline ends. The CDR3 DNA reads TGTGCCAGCAGCCCTAGCTCCTACGAGCAGTACTTC. It yields the protein CASSPSSYEQYF.

This chain joins TRBV6-5 and TRBJ2-2, with a tentative D call TRBD1 (6 bases). CDR1 is MNHEY, CDR2 SVGAGI, per germline. The V end was cut by 6 bases, the J end by 3 bases, with 11 bases between. This CDR3 comprises 14 residues. This CDR3 is CASSPGQYTGELFF. The CDR3 bases are TGTGCCAGCAGCCCCGGACAGTACACCGGGGAGCTGTTTTTT.

This clone was seen a single time. The V call is TRBV6-1, the J call TRBJ1-5, with D possibly matching TRBD1 (5 bases). Germline V gives CDR1 MNHNS, CDR2 SASEGT. The CDR3 runs 15 residues. V lost 7 bases and J lost 1, with 14 bases in between. The CDR3 protein is CASIGPGGSNQPQHF. CDR3 nucleotide sequence: TGTGCCAGCATTGGGCCCGGGGGGAGCAATCAGCCCCAGCATTTT.

The chain links TRBV6-6 to TRBJ1-2; D not resolved. CDR1 is MNHNY, CDR2 SVGAGI, per germline (reference sequence). Between the trimmed V and J ends, which lost 5 bases and 4 bases, there was a span of 14 bases. This CDR3 has 14 amino acids. CDR3 protein: CASSTGVGVYGYTF. As DNA, the CDR3 is TGTGCCAGCAGTACCGGGGTAGGTGTCTATGGCTACACCTTC.

The chain couples TRBV14 to TRBJ2-3; TRBD2 agrees at 10 bases. The CDR3 runs 18 residues. Germline V gives CDR1 SGHDN, CDR2 FVKESK. V lost 0 bases to trimming and J lost 6 bases; unmatched junction nucleotides: 12. The CDR3 DNA follows: TGTGCCAGCAGCCAAGAGAGGGGGCTAGCGGGAGTCACGGATACGCAGTATTTT. Translated, it gives CASSQERGLAGVTDTQYF.

The chain couples TRBV19 to TRBJ2-3, with TRBD2 matching 8 bases. The CDR3 has 14 residues. Unmatched junction bases numbered 12, after V lost 9 bases and J lost 7 bases. The V gene's germline CDR1 is LNHDA and CDR2 SQIVND (reference sequence). Here the CDR3 DNA reads TGTGCCAGCGGGTCCGGGGGGGGCGTAAATACGCAGTATTTT. Residues: CASGSGGGVNTQYF. The complete variable domain, with remaining parts taken from reference TRBV19 and TRBJ2-3, reads DGGITQSPKYLFRKEGQNVTLSCEQNLNHDAMYWYRQDPGQGLRLIYYSQIVNDFQKGDIAEGYSVSREKKESFPLTVTSAQKNPTAFYLCASGSGGGVNTQYFGPGTRLTVL.

The V call is TRBV4-1, the J call TRBJ2-3; D unclear. V was trimmed by 0 bases and J by 0 bases, leaving 7 bases between them. This CDR3 contains 15 residues. The germline V gene encodes CDR1 MGHRA and CDR2 YSYEKL. The CDR3 here is CASSQDPISTDTQYF. The CDR3 nucleotides read TGCGCCAGCAGCCAAGACCCAATTAGCACAGATACGCAGTATTTT.

The chain joins TRBV29-1 to TRBJ2-2; D may be TRBD1 (7 bases). This CDR3 comprises 12 residues. V gave up 3 bases and J gave up 6 bases, with 8 bases separating them. Germline values: CDR1 SQVTM, CDR2 ANQGSEA. The CDR3 bases are TGCAGCGTTGACAGGGGGGCCGGGGAGCTGTTTTTT. Translating it yields CSVDRGAGELFF.

The genes are TRBV10-3 and TRBJ1-6; 10 positions match TRBD1. The V gene's germline CDR1 is ENHRY and CDR2 SYGVKD. The CDR3 totals 15 residues. The J segment lost 7 bases and the V segment lost 2 bases, leaving 2 bases of the junction unmatched. The DNA of the CDR3 is TGTGCCATCAGTGAGGGACAGGGGGAGAATTCACCCCTCCACTTT. Translated: CAISEGQGENSPLHF.

The chain is built from TRBV5-1 and TRBJ2-2, with 11 bases aligning to TRBD2. The J segment lost 8 bases and the V segment lost 4 bases, leaving 16 bases of the junction unmatched. There are 18 residues in the CDR3. Germline lookup yields CDR1 SGHRS and CDR2 YFSETQ. CDR3 loop: CASSPPTASGGFAGELFF. CDR3 DNA sequence: TGCGCCAGCAGCCCTCCCACGGCTAGCGGGGGGTTTGCGGGGGAGCTGTTTTTT.